This TCR beta chain was identified in a study of Graves' ophthalmopathy and Graves' hyperthyroidism. Regarding the study as a whole: The model achieved over 60% sensitivity and roughly 72% specificity for ophthalmopathy progression. Also, most clonotypes expanded in the thyroid above 0.001 frequency appeared in blood.

As regards this clonotype: Its antigen remains unidentified.

The study excluded patients with other autoimmune diseases, uncontrolled infections, pregnancy or lactation. The V gene's germline CDR1 is ENHRY and CDR2 SYGVKD. This CDR3 is 15 amino acids long. V was pared by 2 bases and J by 13 bases, with 10 bases of the junction left unmatched. Transcripts of RNA were the source for amplifying TCR beta CDR3 regions. HTBI primers were used in a first-round RT-PCR, which preceded a second-round multiplex PCR. TCRdb reprocessed the multiplex PCR reads via MiXCR and lists one record per CDR3 protein. Of 600,000 to 700,000 distinct CDR3 sequences in the sample, under 50% were seen once.

Sequenced input: peripheral blood. The chain couples TRBV10-3 to TRBJ1-6; 8 positions agree with TRBD1. The TCR originated in an adult man with Graves' ophthalmopathy. The DNA of the CDR3 is TGTGCCATCAGTGAGGGACAGGGAGGTCGTCAGCCCCTCCACTTT. Translating it yields CAISEGQGGRQPLHF.